The 30 T cell receptor beta chains below come from one sample, sequenced in a study of PD-L1 blockade in urothelial cancer. Time point indicated: peripheral blood 6 weeks after treatment start. The method was immunoSEQ multiplex PCR; TCRdb's version includes in-frame clones alone and lacks a portion of them. The sample consists of roughly 120,000 clones, more than 85% of them appearing once. The sample in question was PBMCs, obtained around atezolizumab (anti-PD-L1) treatment. The origin of the receptors is a man aged 55 to 70 with urothelial cancer.

This chain joins TRBV11-3 and TRBJ2-5, with D possibly TRBD1 on 6 matching bases. V lost 0 bases and J lost 4, with 6 bases in between. The CDR3 sequence is 13 residues long. Germline CDR1 and CDR2: SGHNT and YENEEA. The DNA for the CDR3 is TGTGCCAGCAGCTTAGAGGGGGCAGAGACCCAGTACTTC. As protein: CASSLEGAETQYF.

The sample holds a few counts of this clone. The chain links TRBV9 to TRBJ1-1; 7 bases align to TRBD1. The CDR3 is 14 amino acids. The trim removed 6 bases at V and 1 base at J, leaving 6 bases unmatched. The germline V gene encodes CDR1 SGDLS and CDR2 YYNGEE. CDR3 nucleotides: TGTGCCAGCACCCGGACAGGACAGAACACTGAAGCTTTCTTT. It specifies CASTRTGQNTEAFF.

This chain joins TRBV6-5 and TRBJ1-5, with D hard to call. This CDR3 has 13 amino acids. The germline CDR1 and CDR2 sequences are MNHEY and SVGAGI. V lost 1 base to trimming and J lost 7 bases, with 8 bases between them. Written as DNA, the CDR3 is TGTGCCAGCAGTTACTTTGGAGGACAGCCCCAGCATTTT. Protein: CASSYFGGQPQHF.

The chain combines TRBV5-3 with TRBJ1-2; 8 bases agree with TRBD1. TRBV5-3 is noted as an ORF with a role that remains uncertain. V shed 2 bases and J 2 bases; nucleotides not matched to a gene: 5. This CDR3 spans 15 amino acids. CDR3 bases: TGTGCCAGAAGCTTAGGGACAGGAAGGAACTATGGCTACACCTTC. It is translated as CARSLGTGRNYGYTF.

V usage is TRBV27 and J usage is TRBJ2-1, with 10 bases aligning to TRBD2. J lost 1 base, V lost 8 bases, and 20 bases had no gene match. CDR3 length: 20 residues. CDR1 and CDR2 from the germline V gene are MNHEY and SMNVEV (reference sequence). This chain's CDR3 is CASEKSSGASGSGSYNEQFF. Here the CDR3 DNA reads TGTGCCAGCGAGAAATCCTCCGGGGCTAGCGGGAGTGGGTCCTACAATGAGCAGTTCTTC.

This chain links TRBV28 with TRBJ1-2, with a possible D match to TRBD1 (6 bases). Germline loops: CDR1 MDHEN, CDR2 SYDVKM. This CDR3 is built from 12 residues. The V end was cut by 5 bases, the J end by 5 bases, with 9 bases between. CDR3 nucleotide sequence: TGTGCCAGCAGTCCGGACAGATATGGCTACACCTTC. This translates into CASSPDRYGYTF.

The chain carries TRBV28 and TRBJ1-4, with 10 bases fitting TRBD1. Germline lookup yields CDR1 MDHEN and CDR2 SYDVKM. This CDR3 region has 16 residues. J lost 1 base, V lost 5 bases, and 4 bases had no gene match. The CDR3 here is CASSPGQGITNEKLFF. The CDR3 nucleotides read TGTGCCAGCAGTCCGGGACAGGGGATAACTAATGAAAAACTGTTTTTT.

This sequence joins TRBV30 and TRBJ1-3, with D unresolved. Between the trimmed V and J ends, which lost 4 bases and 2 bases, there was a span of 6 bases. The CDR3 is 12 amino acids. The germline V gene encodes CDR1 GTSNPN and CDR2 SVGIG (reference sequence). The CDR3 here is CAWKRAGNTIYF. The CDR3, as DNA: TGTGCCTGGAAACGGGCTGGAAACACCATATATTTT. The full variable domain, in which reference TRBV30 and TRBJ1-3 provide the parts outside the CDR3, is SQTIHQWPATLVQPVGSPLSLECTVEGTSNPNLYWYRQAAGRGLQLLFYSVGIGQISSEVPQNLSASRPQDRQFILSSKKLLLSDSGFYLCAWKRAGNTIYFGEGSWLTVV.

The chain links TRBV11-3 to TRBJ2-3; TRBD2 agrees at 13 bases. V gave up 4 bases and J gave up 1 base; unmatched junction bases: 2. Germline lookup yields CDR1 SGHNT and CDR2 YENEEA. The CDR3 has 16 residues. The DNA for the CDR3 is TGTGCCAGCAGCTCGGGGACTAGCGGGGGCACAGATACGCAGTATTTT. It yields the protein CASSSGTSGGTDTQYF.

V is TRBV25-1 and J is TRBJ1-5; no firm D call. The CDR3 is 14 residues long. The V gene lost 3 bases and the J gene lost 6 bases, with 12 bases spanning the gap. Germline CDR1 is MGHDK and CDR2 is SYGVNS. CDR3 in amino acids: CASSDLGSGQPQHF. The DNA of the CDR3 is TGTGCCAGCAGTGATTTAGGGAGCGGTCAGCCCCAGCATTTT.

The chain links TRBV12-5 to TRBJ2-5; tentatively, D is TRBD2 (5 bases). The CDR3 has 18 residues. Trimming pared 0 bases from V and 0 bases from J, leaving 17 bases between. Looked up from germline, CDR1 is LGHNT and CDR2 is FRNRAP. CDR3 nucleotides: TGTGCTAGTGGTTTGGTTGATCGGGTCGGGATGGACCAAGAGACCCAGTACTTC. Its protein is CASGLVDRVGMDQETQYF. Looking up the rest from reference TRBV12-5 and TRBJ2-5 gives the full variable domain: DARVTQTPRHKVTEMGQEVTMRCQPILGHNTVFWYRQTMMQGLELLAYFRNRAPLDDSGMPKDRFSAEMPDATLATLKIQPSEPRDSAVYFCASGLVDRVGMDQETQYFGPGTRLLVL.

This chain uses TRBV18 with TRBJ2-7; 11 bases align to TRBD2. The CDR3 length is 19 residues. CDR1 KGHSH and CDR2 LQKENI come from the germline V gene. The J segment lost 3 bases and the V segment lost 3 bases, leaving 16 bases of the junction unmatched. CDR3 DNA: TGTGCCAGCTCACCCTTGGGGACTAGCGGCGCCTCCCTATTCTACGAGCAGTACTTC. Its protein product is CASSPLGTSGASLFYEQYF.

The rearrangement joins TRBV7-7 to TRBJ2-2, with 9 bases that match TRBD1. After removal of 6 bases from V and 5 bases from J, the junction contained 7 bases not matched to a gene. The CDR3 is 15 residues long. Germline loops: CDR1 SSHAT, CDR2 FNYEAQ (reference sequence). This CDR3 is CASRSPGQGTGELFF. The CDR3, as DNA: TGTGCCAGCAGGTCGCCGGGACAGGGTACCGGGGAGCTGTTTTTT.

V is TRBV10-2 and J is TRBJ1-2; D may be TRBD1 (6 bases). The CDR3 spans 12 residues. Trimming removed 3 bases from V and 8 bases from J, with 10 bases in between. The germline V gene has CDR1 WSHSY and CDR2 SAAADI. The DNA of the CDR3 is TGCGCCAGCAGTGAAGGGGGAGAGGGCTACACCTTC. Translated, it gives CASSEGGEGYTF.

The V and J genes are TRBV5-1 and TRBJ1-1, with 7 bases matching TRBD1. CDR3 size: 14 residues. CDR1 is SGHRS and CDR2 is YFSETQ in the germline V gene. V trimming: 3 bases; J trimming: 1 base; junction bases outside the gene matches: 3. CDR3 coding DNA: TGCGCCAGCAGCTCCGGGACAGCGAACACTGAAGCTTTCTTT. It yields the protein CASSSGTANTEAFF.

This chain links TRBV5-1 with TRBJ1-1; no clear D. The CDR3 extends over 16 amino acids. Deletions cut 4 bases from V and 3 bases from J, with 19 bases between. CDR1 and CDR2 (germline): SGHRS, YFSETQ. CDR3 nucleotides: TGCGCCAGCAGCACCAGTCCGGGGAGGGCGGACACTGAAGCTTTCTTT. Amino acids: CASSTSPGRADTEAFF.

The V gene is TRBV11-3, the J gene TRBJ2-2, with D unclear. Germline V gives CDR1 SGHNT, CDR2 YENEEA. The CDR3 runs 15 residues. V was trimmed by 1 base and J by 1 base, leaving 7 bases between them. The CDR3 region has the DNA TGTGCCAGCAGCTTAGGAAACAGGAACACCGGGGAGCTGTTTTTT. It is translated as CASSLGNRNTGELFF. Full variable domain (remainder filled in from reference TRBV11-3 and TRBJ2-2): EAGVVQSPRYKIIEKKQPVAFWCNPISGHNTLYWYLQNLGQGPELLIRYENEEAVDDSQLPKDRFSAERLKGVDSTLKIQPAELGDSAVYLCASSLGNRNTGELFFGEGSRLTVL.

This clone appeared a few times. The chain couples TRBV12-5 to TRBJ2-2; D remains unclear. The V end lost 7 bases, the J end lost 2 bases, and 11 bases lay between the germline ends. Germline V gene lookup returns CDR1 LGHNT and CDR2 FRNRAP. The CDR3 is 14 amino acids. The CDR3 nucleotides are TGTGCTAGTGCCCCTGACAAAAACACCGGGGAGCTGTTTTTT. Amino acid sequence: CASAPDKNTGELFF.

The chain links TRBV2 to TRBJ2-5; 8 nucleotides align to TRBD1. The J segment lost 2 bases and the V segment lost 6 bases, leaving 2 bases of the junction unmatched. From germline, CDR1 is SNHLY and CDR2 FYNNEI. CDR3 length: 13 amino acids. The CDR3 is CASSGTGQETQYF. DNA for the CDR3: TGTGCCAGCAGCGGGACAGGACAAGAGACCCAGTACTTC.

This chain connects TRBV29-1 to TRBJ2-1; TRBD2 matches at 11 bases. The V and J ends lost 6 bases and 9 bases, in that order; junction bases with no gene match: 10. The CDR3 has 14 residues. Germline values: CDR1 SQVTM, CDR2 ANQGSEA. CDR3 DNA sequence: TGCAGCGTCCCAACTAGCGGGAGATGGAGTGAGCAGTTCTTC. It translates to CSVPTSGRWSEQFF.

The gene calls are TRBV27 and TRBJ2-3, with 8 bases fitting TRBD1. Germline CDR1 reads MNHEY; CDR2 reads SMNVEV (reference sequence). V was pared by 4 bases and J by 4 bases, with 4 bases of the junction left unmatched. The CDR3 has 14 amino acids. CDR3 sequence (DNA): TGTGCCAGCAGTTCCCCGACAGGGGCAGATACGCAGTATTTT. It codes for CASSSPTGADTQYF.

This clone has just a few counts. The chain is built from TRBV28 and TRBJ1-1; D possibly corresponds to TRBD1 (5 bases). V was trimmed by 6 bases and J by 10 bases, leaving 18 bases between them. The CDR3 is 13 residues long. CDR1 is MDHEN and CDR2 is SYDVKM in the germline V gene. The CDR3 DNA reads as TGTGCCAGCAGGGAGGGGTCCCACGGAGGAGCTTTCTTT. Protein product: CASREGSHGGAFF.

The chain has TRBV9 and TRBJ2-1, with 11 bases matching TRBD2. Trimming removed 0 bases from V and 5 bases from J; junction bases left unmatched: 7. Germline V CDR1 and CDR2: SGDLS, YYNGEE. CDR3 length: 17 residues. Here the CDR3 reads CASSVEPLAGAHNEQFF. CDR3 DNA sequence: TGTGCCAGCAGCGTAGAACCACTAGCGGGGGCCCACAATGAGCAGTTCTTC.

The CDR3 DNA is TGTGCCAGCAGTCGGGGAGCCTACGAGCAGTACTTC. Its translation is CASSRGAYEQYF. The chain recombines TRBV27 with TRBJ2-7, with D tentatively TRBD2 (5 bases). Per germline, CDR1 MNHEY and CDR2 SMNVEV (reference sequence). The CDR3 spans 12 residues. V dropped 5 bases and J dropped 2 bases, with 7 bases sitting between them.

The rearrangement joins TRBV5-4 to TRBJ1-3; 7 positions match TRBD1. The junction had 13 bases not matched to a gene; V was cut back by 1 base and J by 9 bases. The CDR3 is 16 amino acids. The germline V gene encodes CDR1 SGHNT and CDR2 YYREEE (reference sequence). The CDR3 region is CASSLRGQGIVGTIYF. The CDR3 DNA sequence: TGTGCCAGCAGCTTGAGGGGGCAGGGGATAGTAGGCACCATATATTTT.

This rearrangement joins TRBV5-1 to TRBJ2-2; 9 bases align to TRBD2. CDR1 is SGHRS and CDR2 is YFSETQ in the germline V gene. The CDR3 is 16 amino acids. V lost 3 bases to trimming and J lost 6 bases; unmatched junction nucleotides: 9. The CDR3 DNA reads TGCGCCAGCAGCTCCATTATAGCGGGAGACCCCGGGGAGCTGTTTTTT. The encoded protein is CASSSIIAGDPGELFF.

V and J are TRBV30 and TRBJ2-7, with D possibly being TRBD2 (6 bases). This CDR3 has 14 amino acids. Between the trimmed V and J ends, which lost 0 bases and 3 bases, there was a span of 12 bases. The germline V gene has CDR1 GTSNPN and CDR2 SVGIG (reference sequence). CDR3 sequence reads: CAWSVSVGGYEQYF. The CDR3 DNA reads TGTGCCTGGAGTGTATCCGTGGGGGGCTACGAGCAGTACTTC. Full variable domain (rest looked up from reference TRBV30 and TRBJ2-7): SQTIHQWPATLVQPVGSPLSLECTVEGTSNPNLYWYRQAAGRGLQLLFYSVGIGQISSEVPQNLSASRPQDRQFILSSKKLLLSDSGFYLCAWSVSVGGYEQYFGPGTRLTVT.

This chain links TRBV28 with TRBJ2-5; D perhaps matches TRBD2 (6 bases). The CDR3 length is 17 residues. V lost 2 bases and J 2 bases, leaving 18 bases between the germline ends. Per the germline V gene, CDR1 is MDHEN and CDR2 is SYDVKM. CDR3 residues: CASSLPGGVGIQETQYF. CDR3 nucleotide sequence: TGTGCCAGCAGTTTACCGGGCGGGGTAGGGATACAAGAGACCCAGTACTTC.

The chain combines TRBV2 with TRBJ2-4, with D perhaps TRBD2 (5 bases). Between the trimmed V and J ends, which lost 7 bases and 8 bases, there was a span of 21 bases. This CDR3 is 15 amino acids long. Germline V gene data show CDR1 as SNHLY and CDR2 as FYNNEI. The CDR3 region is CASTEGSAADDIQYF. The CDR3 DNA reads TGTGCCAGCACGGAAGGGAGCGCAGCGGATGACATTCAGTACTTC.

About this clone itself: An end of the junction does not agree with germline; a read error may underlie this. This chain links TRBV7-7 with TRBJ2-2; 8 bases are a match to TRBD1. This CDR3 spans 16 amino acids. Looked up from germline, CDR1 is SSHAT and CDR2 is FNYEAQ (reference sequence). The CDR3 DNA follows: TGTGCTAGCAGCTTCCGGACAGGGTTGGACGCCGGGGAGCTGTTTTTT. It encodes CASSFRTGLDAGELFF.